Presented here are 4 T cell receptor beta chains from one specimen sequenced in a study of blood T cell repertoires in COVID-19 (dated by TCRdb to between 2020 and 2021). The receptor library was made with the immunoSEQ multiplex PCR assay. The source is immuneACCESS, and TCRdb retained only in-frame sequences with V and J called. Part of the clones is not carried over; for the studies checked, unresolved V genes explain less than half of this, and the remainder is unexplained. For this sample the table gives a few hundred thousand clones, of which roughly nine tenths were detected only once. About 3% of the sample rests with the top ten. Sequences were obtained from PBMCs or T cells enriched from blood (not recorded which). The receptors come from a woman aged 30 to 39 who had recovered from COVID-19.

This sequence joins TRBV7-2 and TRBJ1-5; no reliable D call. Trimming shortened V by 2 bases and J by 4 bases, and 6 bases separated the two germline ends. The CDR3 runs to 13 residues. The V gene's germline CDR1 is SGHTA and CDR2 FQGNSA. The CDR3 DNA sequence: TGTGCCAGCAGCTTACAGTGGAATCAGCCCCAGCATTTT. Its translation: CASSLQWNQPQHF.

J is TRBJ2-7 and V is TRBV2; D may be TRBD1 (6 bases). CDR1 is SNHLY and CDR2 is FYNNEI in the germline V gene. V was cut by 6 bases and J by 4 bases, with 13 bases left in between. CDR3 length: 13 residues. CDR3 in amino acids: CASRDGQIYEQYF. The CDR3, as DNA: TGTGCCAGCAGAGACGGACAGATTTACGAGCAGTACTTC.

The chain links TRBV27 to TRBJ1-1, with D possibly matching TRBD1 (5 bases). The CDR3 runs 13 residues. CDR1 is MNHEY and CDR2 is SMNVEV in the germline V gene (reference sequence). V was cut by 0 bases and J by 11 bases, with 13 bases left in between. The CDR3 DNA follows: TGTGCCAGCAGTTTATCGAAGGGGCAATGGGCTTTCTTT. Its translation: CASSLSKGQWAFF.

The gene calls are TRBV4-1 and TRBJ1-2, with TRBD1 matching 8 bases. With V trimmed by 7 bases and J by 6 bases, 7 bases remained unmatched. Per the germline V gene, CDR1 is MGHRA and CDR2 is YSYEKL. This CDR3 region has 13 residues. The chain's CDR3 is CASKRTGSDGYTF. CDR3 bases: TGCGCCAGCAAGAGGACAGGGTCCGATGGCTACACCTTC.